Below, 14 T cell receptor beta chains from the same sample are listed, as sequenced in a study of blood T cell repertoires in COVID-19. Sequencing used immunoSEQ multiplex PCR; TCRdb keeps in-frame clones, though not all of them. This sample has more than 200,000 clones; 86% occur once, and the top ten carry roughly 2%. The sequenced sample consisted of peripheral blood. All receptors come from a woman in her fifties or sixties with acute or convalescent COVID-19.

This clone has only one observation. V and J are TRBV3-1 (or the pseudogene TRBV3-2) and TRBJ2-5; tentative D call: TRBD2 (5 bases). V lost 6 bases and J lost 3, with 11 bases in between. CDR1 and CDR2 (germline): LGHDT, YNNKEL (reference sequence). This CDR3 has 13 residues. The CDR3: CASSPWGEETQYF. The CDR3 region has the DNA TGTGCCAGCAGTCCGTGGGGAGAAGAGACCCAGTACTTC.

This sequence joins TRBV5-4 and TRBJ2-2; 8 nucleotides agree with TRBD1. Germline V CDR1 and CDR2: SGHNT, YYREEE (reference sequence). J gave up 2 bases and V 7 bases, and 7 bases lay outside the gene matches. This CDR3 contains 15 residues. CDR3 amino acids: CASARGQGNTGELFF. As DNA, the CDR3 is TGTGCCAGCGCCCGCGGACAGGGAAACACCGGGGAGCTGTTTTTT.

This clone was seen just once. The V call is TRBV19, the J call TRBJ1-2, with 11 bases matching TRBD1. V dropped 9 bases and J dropped 2; count of bases not matched to a gene: 5. Germline assignment: CDR1 LNHDA and CDR2 SQIVND (reference sequence). This CDR3 has 14 residues. This CDR3 reads CASRGQGVNYGYTF. The CDR3 DNA reads as TGTGCCAGCCGGGGACAGGGGGTGAACTATGGCTACACCTTC.

The chain's CDR3 is CATEYYTGRNQPQHF. Written as DNA, the CDR3 is TGTGCCACCGAGTATTACACAGGGAGAAATCAGCCCCAGCATTTT. This chain uses TRBV6-5 with TRBJ1-5; TRBD1 is a possible D gene (6 bases). The germline gives CDR1 MNHEY, CDR2 SVGAGI. The CDR3 has 15 amino acids. The V and J ends lost 10 bases and 4 bases respectively, with 20 bases between them.

This chain links TRBV11-3 with TRBJ2-1, with 8 bases fitting TRBD2. Trimming cost V 5 bases and J 6 bases; bases outside gene matches: 9. From germline, CDR1 is SGHNT and CDR2 YENEEA. There are 15 residues in the CDR3. The CDR3 region is CASSPESGGRNEQFF. The CDR3 DNA sequence: TGTGCCAGCAGCCCCGAGAGCGGGGGACGCAATGAGCAGTTCTTC.

The V and J genes are TRBV5-1 and TRBJ1-5; D is uncertain. CDR3 length: 15 residues. V lost 0 bases, J lost 1 base, and 8 bases lay in between. The V gene's germline CDR1 is SGHRS and CDR2 YFSETQ. DNA for the CDR3: TGCGCCAGCAGCTTGGTTGGGGAGAGCAATCAGCCCCAGCATTTT. The encoded protein is CASSLVGESNQPQHF.

The chain links TRBV5-1 to TRBJ2-1; TRBD2 aligns across 8 bases. Germline-derived CDR1 and CDR2 are SGHRS and YFSETQ. Trimming cost V 1 base and J 6 bases; bases outside gene matches: 6. The CDR3 is 15 residues long. CDR3 sequence: CASSLPGLGGNEQFF. The CDR3 DNA reads TGCGCCAGCAGCTTGCCGGGACTAGGAGGCAATGAGCAGTTCTTC. The variable domain in full, with the rest retrieved from reference TRBV5-1 and TRBJ2-1, is KAGVTQTPRYLIKTRGQQVTLSCSPISGHRSVSWYQQTPGQGLQFLFEYFSETQRNKGNFPGRFSGRQFSNSRSEMNVSTLELGDSALYLCASSLPGLGGNEQFFGPGTRLTVL.

The CDR3: CASTETDYSYNEQFF. In nucleotides, the CDR3 is TGTGCCAGCACCGAAACAGACTACTCCTACAATGAGCAGTTCTTC. The genes are TRBV9 and TRBJ2-1; the D gene is possibly TRBD2 (5 bases). Trimming pared 6 bases from V and 0 bases from J, leaving 13 bases between. The CDR3 loop spans 15 amino acids. The germline gives CDR1 SGDLS, CDR2 YYNGEE.

This rearrangement joins TRBV19 to TRBJ2-5; 8 bases agree with TRBD2. V dropped 6 bases and J dropped 8; count of bases not matched to a gene: 14. CDR3 length: 15 residues. The germline CDR1 and CDR2 sequences are LNHDA and SQIVND (reference sequence). CDR3 in DNA: TGTGCCAGTAGCCTCCGCGCCATCGGGGGGGACACCCAGTACTTC. Translating it yields CASSLRAIGGDTQYF.

This clone was detected only once. The chain has TRBV10-3 and TRBJ2-7, with 7 positions matching TRBD2. Germline V CDR1 and CDR2: ENHRY, SYGVKD. The CDR3 has 14 residues. J was trimmed by 3 bases and V by 11 bases; bases with no gene match: 13. Here the CDR3 reads CAAHPGTNDYEQYF. The CDR3 DNA reads as TGTGCCGCCCATCCCGGGACTAATGACTACGAGCAGTACTTC.

The chain combines TRBV4-1 with TRBJ2-7, with 9 bases lining up with TRBD1. CDR1 and CDR2 (germline): MGHRA, YSYEKL. The CDR3 extends over 15 amino acids. V was pared by 1 base and J by 3 bases, with 4 bases of the junction left unmatched. CDR3 region: CASSQVSDRGYEQYF. The CDR3 nucleotides read TGCGCCAGCAGCCAAGTTTCGGACAGGGGCTACGAGCAGTACTTC.

The sample holds a few counts of this clone. The chain joins TRBV6-5 to TRBJ1-5; no clear D gene. CDR3 length equals 13 residues. V lost 0 bases and J lost 6, with 6 bases in between. Germline-derived CDR1 and CDR2 are MNHEY and SVGAGI. The CDR3 protein is CASSYSRFQPQHF. The DNA for the CDR3 is TGTGCCAGCAGTTACTCACGGTTTCAGCCCCAGCATTTT.

The chain links TRBV7-8 to TRBJ2-3; 13 bases map to TRBD2. The CDR3 totals 16 residues. In germline, CDR1 is SGHVS, CDR2 FQNEAQ. Trimming removed 3 bases from V and 8 bases from J; junction bases left unmatched: 8. CDR3 sequence (DNA): TGTGCCAGCAGCTTTGTGACTAGCGGGGGGCGAGGTACGCAGTATTTT. Its translation is CASSFVTSGGRGTQYF.

The rearrangement links TRBV2 to TRBJ1-5, with D possibly TRBD1 on 6 matching bases. V lost 3 bases, J lost 3 bases, and 15 bases lay in between. CDR3 length: 16 residues. Germline V gene sequence: CDR1 SNHLY, CDR2 FYNNEI. This chain's CDR3 is CASSDTLGAVNQPQHF. The CDR3 DNA is TGTGCCAGCAGTGATACCCTGGGGGCAGTCAATCAGCCCCAGCATTTT.